The 15 T cell receptor beta chains in this list originate from one sample, sequenced in a study of shared clonotypes between healthy human individuals (dated by TCRdb to 2019 to 2021). The library was generated by the immunoSEQ multiplex PCR assay. Sourced from immuneACCESS, this table was stored by TCRdb with only in-frame sequences that have V and J called. A share of the clones is absent; for the studies checked, an unresolved V gene accounts for under half, and the remainder has no known explanation. This sample has about 470,000 clones in its table, and more than 75% of those were observed once. Jointly, the top ten make up about 13% of the sample. The sequenced sample was PBMCs. These receptors were obtained from a middle-aged woman in good health. Some clones in this sample may be carry-over from other donors' samples.

The chain carries TRBV20-1 and TRBJ2-5; D remains unclear. CDR1 DFQATT and CDR2 SNEGSKA come from the germline V gene (reference sequence). V was pared by 7 bases and J by 5 bases, with 5 bases between. The CDR3 spans 9 residues. The CDR3 protein is CSVRETQYF. Here the CDR3 DNA reads TGCAGTGTGCGGGAGACCCAGTACTTC.

The table lists this clone with a few counts. Other DNA sequences in this sample translate to the same CDR3. This rearrangement joins TRBV30 to TRBJ1-1; D ambiguous. CDR1 is GTSNPN, CDR2 SVGIG, per germline (reference sequence). The V and J ends lost 3 bases and 2 bases respectively, with 10 bases between them. The CDR3 spans 13 residues. The CDR3 DNA is TGTGCCTGGAGCCCGGACCGAAACACTGAAGCTTTCTTT. Translating gives CAWSPDRNTEAFF.

The chain employs TRBV27 and TRBJ1-2, with 7 bases lining up with TRBD1. The CDR3 runs to 12 residues. The junction had 3 bases not matched to a gene; V was cut back by 5 bases and J by 6 bases. From germline, CDR1 is MNHEY and CDR2 SMNVEV (reference sequence). The DNA for the CDR3 is TGTGCCAGCAGTCAGACAGGGAATGGCTACACCTTC. Its translation is CASSQTGNGYTF.

The CDR3 is CASSEPLAGGEETQYF. Here the CDR3 DNA reads TGTGCCAGCAGTGAACCCCTAGCGGGAGGGGAAGAGACCCAGTACTTC. The chain couples TRBV2 to TRBJ2-5, with 12 bases identical to TRBD2. J was trimmed by 3 bases and V by 2 bases; bases with no gene match: 4. The CDR3 extends over 16 amino acids. Germline CDR1 and CDR2: SNHLY and FYNNEI.

The chain recombines TRBV4-3 with TRBJ2-5; D may be TRBD1 (6 bases). Trimming took 4 bases from V and 5 from J, leaving 20 bases between them. The germline V gene has CDR1 LGHNA and CDR2 YSLEER. The CDR3 runs to 16 residues. CDR3 DNA sequence: TGCGCCAGCAGCCCAGGGGAACAGAACGTTGGGGAGACCCAGTACTTC. This sequence encodes CASSPGEQNVGETQYF.

The V call is TRBV27, the J call TRBJ1-4; D gene uncertain. The CDR3 is 13 residues long. V was pared by 0 bases and J by 5 bases, with 4 bases between. Per germline, CDR1 MNHEY and CDR2 SMNVEV (reference sequence). The CDR3 here is CASSLSRNEKLFF. CDR3 nucleotide sequence: TGTGCCAGCAGTTTATCTCGCAATGAAAAACTGTTTTTT. The complete variable domain, with remaining parts taken from reference TRBV27 and TRBJ1-4, reads EAQVTQNPRYLITVTGKKLTVTCSQNMNHEYMSWYRQDPGLGLRQIYYSMNVEVTDKGDVPEGYKVSRKEKRNFPLILESPSPNQTSLYFCASSLSRNEKLFFGSGTQLSVL.

V and J are TRBV6-5 and TRBJ1-5; TRBD1 matches 10 bases. CDR1 and CDR2 (germline): MNHEY, SVGAGI. The CDR3 consists of 15 residues. The junction had 8 bases not matched to a gene; V was cut back by 6 bases and J by 6 bases. In DNA, the CDR3 is TGTGCCAGCAGCAAGGACAGGGGGTTAGGTCAGCCCCAGCATTTT. It encodes CASSKDRGLGQPQHF.

This sequence joins TRBV11-2 and TRBJ1-6; no clear D. Per the germline V gene, CDR1 is SGHAT and CDR2 is FQNNGV. The CDR3 extends over 17 amino acids. V lost 5 bases to trimming and J lost 0 bases, with 14 bases between them. The CDR3, as DNA: TGTGCCAGCAGCCCCAGTGGGCCGAGCTCCTATAATTCACCCCTCCACTTT. This gives the protein CASSPSGPSSYNSPLHF. The whole variable domain, remainder taken from reference TRBV11-2 and TRBJ1-6, is EAGVAQSPRYKIIEKRQSVAFWCNPISGHATLYWYQQILGQGPKLLIQFQNNGVVDDSQLPKDRFSAERLKGVDSTLKIQPAKLEDSAVYLCASSPSGPSSYNSPLHFGNGTRLTVT.

The chain uses TRBV6-6 and TRBJ2-1; D assignment may be TRBD1 or TRBD2 (5 bases each). Germline V gene lookup returns CDR1 MNHNY and CDR2 SVGAGI (reference sequence). Trimming pared 2 bases from V and 3 bases from J, leaving 11 bases between. The CDR3 is 15 residues long. The CDR3 sequence: CASSYTLGDYNEQFF. CDR3 sequence (DNA): TGTGCCAGCAGTTACACTTTGGGGGACTACAATGAGCAGTTCTTC.

Points on this clone: Other DNA sequences within the sample encode an identical CDR3. The chain couples TRBV19 to TRBJ1-5; D is ambiguous. From germline, CDR1 is LNHDA and CDR2 SQIVND (reference sequence). V lost 3 bases, J lost 7 bases, and 10 bases lay in between. CDR3 length: 13 residues. In nucleotides, the CDR3 is TGTGCCAGTAGTATTGGTAGCGGGCAGCCCCAGCATTTT. Its protein is CASSIGSGQPQHF.

The V call is TRBV6-6, the J call TRBJ2-7, with D maybe TRBD2 (6 bases). The germline V gene has CDR1 MNHNY and CDR2 SVGAGI (reference sequence). This CDR3 is built from 16 residues. V was shortened by 5 bases and J by 5 bases, with 22 bases between the two germline ends. This CDR3 is CASSPRSGAGGDEQYF. CDR3 DNA sequence: TGTGCCAGCAGTCCACGCTCCGGGGCAGGCGGGGACGAGCAGTACTTC.

The chain is built from TRBV5-1 and TRBJ2-2, with TRBD1 matching 8 bases. J lost 7 bases, V lost 2 bases, and 7 bases had no gene match. The CDR3 runs 15 residues. The V gene's germline CDR1 is SGHRS and CDR2 YFSETQ. This chain's CDR3 is CASSFPGTGDGELFF. CDR3 DNA sequence: TGCGCCAGCAGCTTCCCCGGGACAGGCGACGGGGAGCTGTTTTTT.

This chain links TRBV28 with TRBJ1-5, with D perhaps matching TRBD1 (5 bases). V lost 4 bases and J 4 bases, leaving 11 bases between the germline ends. Germline V CDR1 and CDR2: MDHEN, SYDVKM. This CDR3 spans 14 amino acids. CDR3 sequence: CASSSGTSNQPQHF. DNA of the CDR3: TGTGCCAGCAGTTCCGGGACTTCTAATCAGCCCCAGCATTTT.

The V gene is TRBV5-1, the J gene TRBJ1-2; the D gene is possibly TRBD1 (5 bases). V was trimmed by 0 bases and J by 7 bases, leaving 13 bases between them. Germline CDR1 reads SGHRS; CDR2 reads YFSETQ. The CDR3 sequence is 14 residues long. CDR3 sequence reads: CASSLADGRGGYTF. CDR3 coding DNA: TGCGCCAGCAGCTTGGCGGATGGGAGGGGTGGCTACACCTTC.

The chain carries TRBV15 and TRBJ1-5, with 8 positions matching TRBD1. CDR1 is LNHNV and CDR2 is YYDKDF in the germline V gene (reference sequence). Trimming at V came to 1 base and at J to 6 bases, leaving 5 bases not matched to a gene. The CDR3 contains 15 residues. DNA of the CDR3: TGTGCCACCAGCAGAGGTCGTACAGGGGGTCAGCCCCAGCATTTT. Amino acid sequence: CATSRGRTGGQPQHF.